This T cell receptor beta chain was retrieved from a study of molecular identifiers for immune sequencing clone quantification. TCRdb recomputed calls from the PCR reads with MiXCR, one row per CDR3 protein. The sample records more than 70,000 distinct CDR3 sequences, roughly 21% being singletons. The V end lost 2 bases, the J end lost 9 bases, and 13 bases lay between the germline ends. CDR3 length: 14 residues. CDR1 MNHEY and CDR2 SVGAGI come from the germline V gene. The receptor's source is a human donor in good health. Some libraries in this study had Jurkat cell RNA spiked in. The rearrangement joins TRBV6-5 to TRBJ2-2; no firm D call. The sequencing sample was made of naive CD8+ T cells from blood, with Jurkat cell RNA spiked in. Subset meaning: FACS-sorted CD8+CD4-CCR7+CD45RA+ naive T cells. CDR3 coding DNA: TGTGCCAGCAGTTACGGCCAGATGACCAGGGAGCTGTTTTTT. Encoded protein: CASSYGQMTRELFF.